One TCR beta chain is described in this entry. The antigen it recognizes is unknown. Nothing much larger sits one base from this clone, and base qualities are not available. The data were obtained in a study of Graves' ophthalmopathy and Graves' hyperthyroidism (dated by TCRdb to 2016 to 2019). Concerning the study at large: A patient counted as having stable hyperthyroidism if there was no progression to ophthalmopathy within 18 months of follow-up. The study used TCR beta repertoire signatures to distinguish Graves' ophthalmopathy from Graves' hyperthyroidism and to predict progression to ophthalmopathy. In total, around 130 blood samples were TCR-sequenced: roughly 45 ophthalmopathy, approximately 75 hyperthyroidism and about 17 hyperthyroidism-to-ophthalmopathy patients. To explore V-J signatures that distinguish ophthalmopathy from hyperthyroidism, a discovery set of about a hundred patients was enrolled, made up of 43 with ophthalmopathy and some 58 with stable hyperthyroidism. An independent validation cohort was composed of around 19 hyperthyroidism patients and 17 patients who later progressed from hyperthyroidism to ophthalmopathy. In roughly 6 hyperthyroidism patients, T-cell repertoires of thyroid tissue and blood were compared. Once sampling was done, hyperthyroidism patients were given methimazole at a starting dose of 30 mg daily, while ophthalmopathy patients were given high-dose intravenous methylprednisolone. Beyond this particular receptor, the publication reports: No statistical method was used to set the sample size in advance, and the investigators knew which group each participant was assigned to. Most expanded thyroid clonotypes with a frequency above 0.001 also appeared in blood, which suggests that blood repertoires may reflect the immune response in the thyroid. In validation, the model predicted ophthalmopathy progression with nearly 71% sensitivity and roughly 78% specificity; eleven to twelve predicted patients were CT-confirmed with GO in a median of around 6 months. In cross-validation, the 13-signature model distinguished ophthalmopathy from stable hyperthyroidism with 85% to 90% sensitivity and about 81% specificity, and in the test set the corresponding values were roughly 80% and 76%.

Hyperthyroidism patients were newly diagnosed, with disease duration under 2 months, and aged 18 to 65 years. Patients with other autoimmune diseases, uncontrolled infections, pregnancy or lactation were excluded. Clinical symptoms, serum thyroxine, TRAb, thyroid ultrasound and orbital computed tomography formed the basis of the diagnosis. Total RNA was extracted using Trizol reagent, and RNA quality was checked on an Agilent 2100 Bioanalyzer. Sequences LNHNV (CDR1) and YYDKDF (CDR2) are obtained from the germline V gene (reference sequence). At the junction V is shortened by 3 bases and J by 5 bases, with 13 bases in between. The CDR3 measures 15 amino acids from cysteine to phenylalanine. The kept DNA is CDR3 alone, 45 bases in frame from the first base. TCR beta CDR3 regions were amplified from RNA transcripts for repertoire sequencing. A first-round RT-PCR used HTBI primers with the Qiagen OneStep RT-PCR kit, followed by a second-round multiplex PCR, size selection and purification. Sequencing of the libraries was carried out on an Illumina HiSeq2000 in paired-end mode with 100 bp reads. From the authors' description of their analysis: SOAPnuke was used to process the reads, removing any read that contained adapters or uncalled bases, had a mean Phred below 15, or lacked an exact match to the constant primer or identifier. COPE v1.2.5 was used to merge high-quality paired reads. Unique nucleotide sequences were defined as clonotypes and aligned to IMGT TRB V, D and J references using MiTCR v1.1. Analysis was restricted to V-J combinations with a frequency above 0.0001, which covered about 99% of repertoires. For each V-J combination, a TCR clonal expansion and chaos score was defined as the ratio of F50 clonal expansion to chaos observed in the TCRdist matrix. Features were reduced by Welch's t-statistics and random forest to more than 10 V-J combinations, which fed a naive Bayes classifier. Thyroid-blood repertoire similarity was quantified with the Morisita-Horn index. TCRdb reprocessed the public reads (quality trimming at Q25 with fastp, clone calling with MiXCR) and kept in-frame beta chains. Every CDR3 protein is listed once, alongside the most common genes and DNA of its rows. TCRdb's processing, not the study's, gives the V and J calls here. Present in this sample are approximately 540,000 distinct CDR3 sequences, approximately 35% of which were seen just once. The ten largest clonotypes hold about 4.2% of the sample.

The chain was built from TRBV15 and TRBJ2-2, with no reliable assignment of the D segment. Input material: peripheral blood or thyroid tissue (not recorded which). This TCR was sampled from an adult man with Graves' hyperthyroidism. The CDR3 protein: CATSSSKHLTGELFF. The DNA sequence is TGTGCCACCAGCAGTTCCAAACACCTTACCGGGGAGCTGTTTTTT.